A single sample gave rise to the 10 T cell receptor beta chains below, sequenced in a study of blood T cell repertoires in COVID-19. Profiling relied on immunoSEQ multiplex PCR, and the TCRdb table lists in-frame clones only, not all of them. The sample includes over 150,000 clones, 75% to 90% of them seen just once. Sequencing input: PBMCs or T cells enriched from blood (not recorded which). These receptors came from a man in his forties who had recovered from COVID-19.

CDR3 nucleotides: TGCGCCAGCAGCTTCGGAGTACTAGCGGGAGGGACCTACAATGAGCAGTTCTTC. Protein: CASSFGVLAGGTYNEQFF. The V gene is TRBV5-1, the J gene TRBJ2-1; 13 nucleotides agree with TRBD2. With 2 bases clipped from V and 2 bases from J, the junction kept 7 bases outside the gene matches. Germline V CDR1 and CDR2: SGHRS, YFSETQ. The CDR3 totals 18 residues.

The V and J genes are TRBV5-1 and TRBJ2-3, with D perhaps matching TRBD2 (6 bases). The V gene's germline CDR1 is SGHRS and CDR2 YFSETQ. The germline V and J ends were trimmed by 5 bases and 1 base, with 11 bases remaining between them. The CDR3 loop spans 14 amino acids. The CDR3 sequence is CASRRDLGTDTQYF. The CDR3 coding sequence is TGCGCCAGCAGAAGGGACTTGGGCACAGATACGCAGTATTTT.

The chain employs TRBV2 and TRBJ2-7, with TRBD1 as a possible D gene (5 bases). Trimming removed 4 bases from V and 1 base from J, with 5 bases in between. The CDR3 is 12 residues long. Germline CDR1 reads SNHLY; CDR2 reads FYNNEI. The DNA for the CDR3 is TGTGCCAGCAGTGGACAGTCCTACGAGCAGTACTTC. Translated: CASSGQSYEQYF.

The CDR3 reads CASSIVQGMNTEAFF. DNA for the CDR3: TGTGCCAGTAGTATCGTCCAGGGGATGAACACTGAAGCTTTCTTT. The chain is built from TRBV19 and TRBJ1-1; possible D gene TRBD1, 6 bases. V was clipped by 3 bases and J by 0 bases, with 11 bases between them. There are 15 residues in the CDR3. Germline V gene sequence: CDR1 LNHDA, CDR2 SQIVND (reference sequence).

To note about this clone: At the DNA level, this CDR3 is encoded by other sequences in the same sample as well. V is TRBV15 and J is TRBJ2-5; D ambiguous. Trimming cost V 0 bases and J 5 bases, with 4 bases left between them. The germline V gene has CDR1 LNHNV and CDR2 YYDKDF (reference sequence). The CDR3 loop spans 12 amino acids. The CDR3 reads CATSRERETQYF. The CDR3 nucleotides are TGTGCCACCAGCAGAGAGAGGGAGACCCAGTACTTC.

The rearrangement joins TRBV9 to TRBJ2-3; D might be TRBD2 (6 bases). V lost 3 bases and J 2 bases, leaving 16 bases between the germline ends. Germline V lookup: CDR1 SGDLS, CDR2 YYNGEE. CDR3 length: 16 residues. This chain's CDR3 is CASSGPLGGPTDTQYF. The CDR3 DNA sequence: TGTGCCAGCAGCGGACCTCTCGGAGGGCCCACAGATACGCAGTATTTT.

The chain links TRBV6-4 to TRBJ1-2, with 8 nucleotides matching TRBD1. Per the germline V gene, CDR1 is MRHNA and CDR2 is SNTAGT. This CDR3 comprises 16 residues. V gave up 3 bases and J gave up 4 bases; unmatched junction bases: 10. The CDR3 DNA reads TGTGCCAGCAGTGATGGGGGGACAGGAGGGGCCTATGGCTACACCTTC. Amino acid sequence: CASSDGGTGGAYGYTF.

The chain combines TRBV19 with TRBJ2-5; D perhaps matches TRBD1 (5 bases). V was clipped by 7 bases and J by 2 bases, with 17 bases between them. The germline CDR1 and CDR2 sequences are LNHDA and SQIVND (reference sequence). The CDR3 runs 15 residues. The chain's CDR3 is CASKGSQQAQETQYF. CDR3 sequence (DNA): TGTGCCAGTAAGGGGTCGCAGCAGGCACAAGAGACCCAGTACTTC.

The rearrangement links TRBV6-5 to TRBJ2-5, with a tentative D call TRBD1 (6 bases). Germline V gene data show CDR1 as MNHEY and CDR2 as SVGAGI. The CDR3 extends over 15 amino acids. V was cut by 10 bases and J by 5 bases, with 23 bases left in between. The CDR3 reads CATPVRRGRRETQYF. Here the CDR3 DNA reads TGTGCCACCCCGGTGCGAAGGGGGAGACGGGAGACCCAGTACTTC.

The chain carries TRBV29-1 and TRBJ1-1; the D is unclear. Per germline, CDR1 SQVTM and CDR2 ANQGSEA. Trimming took 6 bases from V and 1 from J, leaving 9 bases between them. This CDR3 has 12 amino acids. CDR3 loop: CSVLARNTEAFF. In DNA form, the CDR3 reads TGCAGCGTCCTAGCGAGGAACACTGAAGCTTTCTTT.